This is a list of T cell receptor beta chains from one sample in a study of blood T cell repertoires in COVID-19. Sequenced by immunoSEQ multiplex PCR; TCRdb stores in-frame clones only, minus some. The sample carries 65,000 to 80,000 clones, approximately 88% recorded once. Sequenced sample: peripheral blood. The origin of the receptors is a man aged 50-59 years with active COVID-19. Both conserved end residues are part of each CDR3. D genes are given only for firm matches. Rows give clone size only sometimes, using once, few, many, or a class for an expanded clone.

J: TRBJ1-1; V: TRBV9; D: -; size: -; CDR3: CASGLLSANTEAFF; DNA: TGTGCCAGCGGACTATTATCCGCAAACACTGAAGCTTTCTTT
J: TRBJ1-1; V: TRBV29-1; D: TRBD1; size: few; CDR3: CSVGDRNLKAFF; DNA: TGCAGCGTTGGGGACAGGAACCTCAAAGCTTTCTTT
J: TRBJ2-7; V: TRBV5-1; D: -; size: -; CDR3: CASSSDLTGILPYEQYF; DNA: TGCGCCAGCAGCTCCGACCTAACAGGGATTTTGCCCTACGAGCAGTACTTC
J: TRBJ2-3; V: TRBV15; D: -; size: -; CDR3: CATSRNRAATDTQYF; DNA: TGTGCCACCAGCCGGAACAGGGCCGCGACAGATACGCAGTATTTT
J: TRBJ2-5; V: TRBV28; D: -; size: once; CDR3: CASSPQVQETQYF; DNA: TGTGCCAGCAGTCCGCAGGTCCAAGAGACCCAGTACTTC
J: TRBJ1-5; V: TRBV28; D: TRBD1; size: few; CDR3: CASSYSGTGVGNQPQHF; DNA: TGTGCCAGCAGCTACTCCGGGACAGGGGTTGGCAATCAGCCCCAGCATTTT
J: TRBJ1-3; V: TRBV10-3; D: -; size: -; CDR3: CAISERQGSGNTIYF; DNA: TGTGCCATCAGTGAAAGGCAGGGGTCTGGAAACACCATATATTTT
J: TRBJ2-5; V: TRBV29-1; D: TRBD2; size: -; CDR3: CSSGTSGNLGETQYF; DNA: TGCAGCTCCGGGACTAGCGGGAATTTGGGAGAGACCCAGTACTTC
J: TRBJ1-2; V: TRBV7-2; D: TRBD1; size: -; CDR3: CASSLGGQAANYGYTF; DNA: TGTGCCAGCAGCTTAGGGGGACAGGCAGCAAACTATGGCTACACCTTC
J: TRBJ1-5; V: TRBV19; D: -; size: -; CDR3: CASSIRSGNQPQHF; DNA: TGTGCCAGTAGTATTAGGTCCGGGAATCAGCCCCAGCATTTT
J: TRBJ2-7; V: TRBV29-1; D: TRBD1; size: once; CDR3: CSVEGGQASYEQYF; DNA: TGCAGCGTTGAAGGGGGACAGGCCTCCTACGAGCAGTACTTC
J: TRBJ2-5; V: TRBV3-1/TRBV3-2; D: -; size: -; CDR3: CASSQVGGLRQTQYF; DNA: TGTGCCAGCAGCCAAGTGGGGGGGCTTCGCCAGACCCAGTACTTC
J: TRBJ2-7; V: TRBV24-1; D: -; size: -; CDR3: CATSEGKLGMDREQYF; DNA: TGTGCCACCAGTGAGGGGAAACTAGGTATGGATCGCGAGCAGTACTTC
J: TRBJ1-2; V: TRBV6-6; D: -; size: once; CDR3: CASSSNQGSYGYTF; DNA: TGTGCCAGCAGTTCTAACCAGGGCAGCTATGGCTACACCTTC
J: TRBJ1-4; V: TRBV7-2; D: -; size: -; CDR3: CASSFAGNEKLFF; DNA: TGTGCCAGCAGCTTCGCAGGGAACGAAAAACTGTTTTTT
J: TRBJ2-7; V: TRBV2; D: -; size: -; CDR3: CASSIQGYEQYF; DNA: TGTGCCAGCAGTATACAGGGCTACGAGCAGTACTTC
J: TRBJ1-1; V: TRBV4-3; D: TRBD1; size: -; CDR3: CASSHTGGMNTEAFF; DNA: TGCGCCAGCAGCCACACAGGGGGCATGAACACTGAAGCTTTCTTT
J: TRBJ2-5; V: TRBV30; D: -; size: -; CDR3: CAWSGVVPETQYF; DNA: TGTGCCTGGAGTGGAGTAGTACCAGAGACCCAGTACTTC
J: TRBJ1-1; V: TRBV24-1; D: -; size: -; CDR3: CATSGVGGTEAFF; DNA: TGTGCCACCTCGGGGGTTGGGGGGACTGAAGCTTTCTTT
J: TRBJ2-7; V: TRBV7-2; D: -; size: -; CDR3: CASSSSTVFSYEQYF; DNA: TGTGCCAGCAGCTCCTCGACAGTATTCTCCTACGAGCAGTACTTC
J: TRBJ1-2; V: TRBV6-2/TRBV6-3; D: -; size: -; CDR3: CASSYGQYGYTF; DNA: TGTGCCAGCAGTTACGGACAGTATGGCTACACCTTC
J: TRBJ2-7; V: TRBV7-2; D: TRBD1; size: -; CDR3: CASSAQPGQGYEQYF; DNA: TGTGCCAGCAGCGCGCAACCGGGACAGGGGTACGAGCAGTACTTC
J: TRBJ2-3; V: TRBV6-5; D: -; size: -; CDR3: CASSYLTRLGRNTQYF; DNA: TGTGCCAGCAGTTACCTCACTAGATTGGGGAGAAATACGCAGTATTTT
J: TRBJ2-2; V: TRBV5-1; D: TRBD1; size: -; CDR3: CASSLVVTGLPNTGELFF; DNA: TGCGCCAGCAGCTTGGTAGTGACAGGGCTTCCGAACACCGGGGAGCTGTTTTTT
J: TRBJ1-6; V: TRBV14; D: TRBD1; size: -; CDR3: CASSQGGTDNSPLHF; DNA: TGTGCCAGCAGCCAAGGGGGGACAGACAATTCACCCCTCCACTTT
J: TRBJ1-2; V: TRBV27; D: TRBD1; size: few; CDR3: CASSPGTGGRSGYTF; DNA: TGTGCCAGCAGTCCAGGGACAGGGGGCAGATCTGGCTACACCTTC
J: TRBJ2-5; V: TRBV7-9; D: -; size: -; CDR3: CASSRETQYF; DNA: TGTGCCAGCAGTCGAGAGACCCAGTACTTC
J: TRBJ2-7; V: TRBV3-1/TRBV3-2; D: -; size: few; CDR3: CASSQDGSSYEQYF; DNA: TGTGCCAGCAGCCAAGATGGGAGCTCCTACGAGCAGTACTTC
J: TRBJ2-2; V: TRBV5-1; D: -; size: -; CDR3: CASSWGPATGNTGELFF; DNA: TGCGCCAGCAGCTGGGGACCTGCGACAGGGAACACCGGGGAGCTGTTTTTT
J: TRBJ1-4; V: TRBV19; D: -; size: -; CDR3: CASSIDHRDILRVGEKLFF; DNA: TGTGCCAGTAGTATAGATCACAGGGATATATTAAGGGTAGGTGAAAAACTGTTTTTT
J: TRBJ2-4; V: TRBV6-1; D: TRBD2; size: -; CDR3: CASSERGTSSGQNIQYF; DNA: TGTGCCAGCAGTGAAAGGGGGACTAGCTCAGGGCAAAACATTCAGTACTTC
J: TRBJ1-2; V: TRBV28; D: -; size: -; CDR3: CASSWPRDTNNYGYTF; DNA: TGTGCCAGCAGTTGGCCCAGGGACACCAATAACTATGGCTACACCTTC